The 29 T cell receptor beta chains presented below share a single source sample, sequenced in a study of CXCR3-negative and CXCR3-positive naive CD8 T cells. UMI-tagged TRB cDNA libraries were built via 5' RACE. TCRdb reanalyzed the 5' RACE reads and collapses them to one entry per CDR3 protein, without DNA. This sample contains approximately 5,000 distinct CDR3 sequences. These receptors are not linked to any known antigen. Points from the study as a whole: For CXCR3-positive naive cells, TRB CDR3s were more hydrophobic than those of CXCR3-negative naive cells.

The sequenced sample was naive CXCR3+ CD8+ T cells from blood. Subset in this sample: CD45RO-CCR7+CD27+CD95- naive CD8+ T cells expressing CXCR3 (TNR3+). These receptors were taken from a human donor in good health. Some clones in this sample may be carry-over from other donors' samples.

The gene calls are TRBV10-1 and TRBJ1-5; without DNA, the TCRdb call of TRBD1 cannot be checked. The CDR3 loop spans 12 amino acids. CDR1 is WNHNN, CDR2 SYGVQD, per germline (reference sequence). The CDR3 loop reads CATQTGTQPQHF.

By frequency, this clonotype registers medium-sized. This chain connects TRBV29-1 to TRBJ1-2. The CDR3 is made up of 15 amino acids. The germline gives CDR1 SQVTM, CDR2 ANQGSEA. The CDR3 protein is CSVEYSSSRHYGYTF.

V usage is TRBV28 and J usage is TRBJ2-7; no DNA is available, so the TRBD2 call from TCRdb remains unchecked. The CDR3 length is 16 residues. Germline-derived CDR1 and CDR2 are MDHEN and SYDVKM. The CDR3 loop reads CASSFSRTSGTYEQYF. Full variable domain (missing parts from reference TRBV28 and TRBJ2-7): DVKVTQSSRYLVKRTGEKVFLECVQDMDHENMFWYRQDPGLGLRLIYFSYDVKMKEKGDIPEGYSVSREKKERFSLILESASTNQTSMYLCASSFSRTSGTYEQYFGPGTRLTVT.

The V call is TRBV6-5, the J call TRBJ2-1; as DNA is missing, the TRBD2 call by TCRdb cannot be tested. The germline gives CDR1 MNHEY, CDR2 SVGAGI. CDR3 length: 16 residues. The CDR3 is CASSPRTSDNYNEQFF.

This clonotype is classed as medium-sized (0.01 to 0.1%) by frequency. The rearrangement links TRBV28 to TRBJ2-1; checking the TCRdb D call of TRBD2 is not possible without DNA. The CDR3 is made up of 19 amino acids. The germline gives CDR1 MDHEN, CDR2 SYDVKM. CDR3 amino acids: CASSFPGRSGSPVGNEQFF.

The rearrangement joins TRBV3-1 to TRBJ2-5; with no DNA, the TCRdb D assignment of TRBD2 cannot be verified. CDR1 LGHDT and CDR2 YNNKEL come from the germline V gene (reference sequence). The CDR3 is 17 residues long. This chain's CDR3 is CASSQEGRPVPQETQYF.

This clonotype is deemed medium-sized by its frequency. V is TRBV29-1 and J is TRBJ1-2. CDR3 length: 11 residues. Germline V gene lookup returns CDR1 SQVTM and CDR2 ANQGSEA. The CDR3: CSVVPLYGYTF. Together with reference TRBV29-1 and TRBJ1-2, the CDR3 gives the full variable domain: SAVISQKPSRDICQRGTSLTIQCQVDSQVTMMFWYRQQPGQSLTLIATANQGSEATYESGFVIDKFPISRPNLTFSTLTVSNMSPEDSSIYLCSVVPLYGYTFGSGTRLTVV.

The chain is built from TRBV6-5 and TRBJ1-1; TCRdb calls TRBD1, which cannot be checked without DNA. The germline gives CDR1 MNHEY, CDR2 SVGAGI. This CDR3 is 15 amino acids long. CDR3: CASSFTITGSTEAFF.

This clonotype registers medium-sized by frequency. This chain uses TRBV27 with TRBJ2-2. Germline V gives CDR1 MNHEY, CDR2 SMNVEV (reference sequence). There are 13 residues in the CDR3. The CDR3 loop is CASSLSWTGELFF.

Its frequency marks this clonotype as medium-sized. The rearrangement links TRBV15 to TRBJ2-1; TCRdb designates TRBD1, a call that cannot be tested without DNA. The germline V gene has CDR1 LNHNV and CDR2 YYDKDF (reference sequence). CDR3 length equals 15 residues. Here the CDR3 reads CATRLGQRGYNEQFF.

CDR3 in amino acids: CASSTRSLNQETQYF. The chain carries TRBV5-1 and TRBJ2-5. The CDR3 has 15 amino acids. The germline gives CDR1 SGHRS, CDR2 YFSETQ.

The rearrangement joins TRBV11-2 to TRBJ2-7; TCRdb picks TRBD1, but there is no DNA to check that call. The germline gives CDR1 SGHAT, CDR2 FQNNGV. The CDR3 runs to 15 residues. The chain's CDR3 is CASSFGAPESYEQYF.

This clonotype registers medium-sized (0.01 to 0.1%) by frequency. The V gene is TRBV4-1, the J gene TRBJ2-1; TCRdb picks TRBD2, but there is no DNA to check that call. The CDR3 length is 17 residues. Germline lookup yields CDR1 MGHRA and CDR2 YSYEKL. The CDR3 is CASSRGWVAGDDNEQFF.

The chain employs TRBV7-6 and TRBJ2-1; the TRBD2 assignment by TCRdb is unverifiable without DNA. The CDR3 runs 14 residues. Looked up from germline, CDR1 is SGHVS and CDR2 is FNYEAQ. CDR3 protein: CASSLRAGDNEQFF.

This chain connects TRBV7-9 to TRBJ2-5; the TCRdb call, TRBD1, lacks DNA for checking. Germline CDR1 SEHNR, CDR2 FQNEAQ (reference sequence). The CDR3 is 11 residues long. The CDR3 loop reads CASSKGETQYF.

By frequency, this clonotype is medium-sized (0.01 to 0.1%). This chain connects TRBV28 to TRBJ2-1; TCRdb lists TRBD2, though no DNA is available to test this call. There are 15 residues in the CDR3. Germline V CDR1 and CDR2: MDHEN, SYDVKM. The CDR3 reads CASSFTVGGYNEQFF.

The V and J genes are TRBV5-1 and TRBJ1-2; TCRdb names TRBD1, which stays unverified in the absence of DNA. Germline CDR1 reads SGHRS; CDR2 reads YFSETQ. The CDR3 runs to 15 residues. The CDR3 region is CASSLDWDRVDGYTF.

Frequency places this clonotype as medium-sized (0.01 to 0.1%). V is TRBV4-1 and J is TRBJ1-1. Looked up from germline, CDR1 is MGHRA and CDR2 is YSYEKL. This CDR3 has 11 residues. The CDR3 is CASSQDTEAFF.

This rearrangement joins TRBV29-1 to TRBJ2-1; TCRdb returns TRBD2, unconfirmable since there is no DNA. Germline-derived CDR1 and CDR2 are SQVTM and ANQGSEA. The CDR3 runs 16 residues. This chain's CDR3 is CSATSGALHAYNEQFF.

The J gene is TRBJ1-3, the V gene TRBV7-9. Germline lookup yields CDR1 SEHNR and CDR2 FQNEAQ (reference sequence). The CDR3 is made up of 13 amino acids. The CDR3 sequence: CASNSISGNTIYF.

This clonotype shows up as medium-sized by frequency. J is TRBJ2-7 and V is TRBV29-1. The germline V gene has CDR1 SQVTM and CDR2 ANQGSEA. This CDR3 has 13 amino acids. CDR3 loop: CSVGTSDSYEQYF.

This sequence joins TRBV3-1 and TRBJ2-7; TCRdb returns TRBD2, unconfirmable since there is no DNA. This CDR3 has 17 residues. Germline V gene sequence: CDR1 LGHDT, CDR2 YNNKEL (reference sequence). The CDR3: CASSQERIGSLAYEQYF.

Its frequency marks this clonotype as medium-sized (0.01 to 0.1%). The chain uses TRBV27 and TRBJ1-5; TCRdb gives TRBD1 as the D gene, but with no DNA this cannot be confirmed. The germline V gene has CDR1 MNHEY and CDR2 SMNVEV (reference sequence). The CDR3 runs 14 residues. The CDR3 loop is CASSLVGGAQPQHF.

Considering frequency, this clonotype is medium-sized. The chain is built from TRBV29-1 and TRBJ2-7; TCRdb names TRBD1, which stays unverified in the absence of DNA. This CDR3 spans 12 amino acids. Germline V gives CDR1 SQVTM, CDR2 ANQGSEA. The CDR3: CSVEQGAYEQYF.

This clonotype is medium-sized by frequency. The chain combines TRBV27 with TRBJ1-5. This CDR3 region has 15 residues. Germline V gene data show CDR1 as MNHEY and CDR2 as SMNVEV (reference sequence). The CDR3 region is CASSLLGGETQPQHF.

Frequency places this clonotype as medium-sized. V usage is TRBV29-1 and J usage is TRBJ1-1; with no DNA, the TCRdb D assignment of TRBD1 cannot be verified. This CDR3 contains 15 residues. Germline V gene lookup returns CDR1 SQVTM and CDR2 ANQGSEA. The CDR3 protein is CSVEDFDPWSTEAFF.

By frequency, this clonotype is large (0.1 to 1%). This sequence joins TRBV12-3 or TRBV12-4 and TRBJ1-2; TCRdb proposes TRBD1, but this gene call is untestable without DNA. The CDR3 sequence is 14 residues long. The CDR3 sequence is CASSLGALNYGYTF.

Frequency places this clonotype as medium-sized. The chain links TRBV2 to TRBJ2-3; TCRdb's D call of TRBD2 is untestable without DNA. The germline V gene has CDR1 SNHLY and CDR2 FYNNEI. The CDR3 spans 16 residues. This CDR3 reads CASSDSLAGASDTQYF.

This clonotype counts as large (0.1 to 1%) by frequency. The chain recombines TRBV19 with TRBJ2-1; the TCRdb call, TRBD2, lacks DNA for checking. The CDR3 contains 13 residues. Germline V gene sequence: CDR1 LNHDA, CDR2 SQIVND (reference sequence). The CDR3 protein is CSSGTRGSYEQFF.